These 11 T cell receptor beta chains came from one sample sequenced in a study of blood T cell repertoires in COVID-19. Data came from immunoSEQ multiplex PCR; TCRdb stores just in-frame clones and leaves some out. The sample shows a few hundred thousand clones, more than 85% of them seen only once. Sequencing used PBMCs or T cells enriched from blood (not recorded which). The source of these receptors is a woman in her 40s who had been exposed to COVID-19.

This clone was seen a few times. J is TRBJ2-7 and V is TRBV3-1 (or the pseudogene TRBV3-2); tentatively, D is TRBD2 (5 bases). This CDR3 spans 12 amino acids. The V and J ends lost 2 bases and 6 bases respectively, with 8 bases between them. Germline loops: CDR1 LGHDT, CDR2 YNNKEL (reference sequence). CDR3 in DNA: TGTGCCAGCAGCCAAACTAGGAGCGAGCAGTACTTC. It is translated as CASSQTRSEQYF.

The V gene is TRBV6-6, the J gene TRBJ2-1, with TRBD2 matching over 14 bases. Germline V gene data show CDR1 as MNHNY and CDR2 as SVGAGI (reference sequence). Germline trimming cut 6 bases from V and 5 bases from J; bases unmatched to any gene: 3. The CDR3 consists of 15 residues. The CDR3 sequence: CASSRLAGGNNEQFF. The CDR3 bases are TGTGCCAGCAGCAGACTAGCGGGGGGGAACAATGAGCAGTTCTTC.

The CDR3 coding sequence is TGTGCCAGTAGTACGTGGGACAGAGGAAACACCATATATTTT. Protein sequence: CASSTWDRGNTIYF. The genes are TRBV19 and TRBJ1-3; 7 bases align to TRBD1. The V gene end was trimmed by 4 bases and the J gene end by 4 bases; junction bases not matched to a gene: 4. Germline CDR1 reads LNHDA; CDR2 reads SQIVND (reference sequence). The CDR3 is 14 amino acids.

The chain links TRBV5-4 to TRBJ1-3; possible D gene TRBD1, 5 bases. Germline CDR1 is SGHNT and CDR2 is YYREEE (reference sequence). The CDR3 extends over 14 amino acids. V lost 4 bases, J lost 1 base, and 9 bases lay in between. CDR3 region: CASSQGVSGNTIYF. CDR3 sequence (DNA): TGTGCCAGCAGCCAAGGGGTTTCTGGAAACACCATATATTTT.

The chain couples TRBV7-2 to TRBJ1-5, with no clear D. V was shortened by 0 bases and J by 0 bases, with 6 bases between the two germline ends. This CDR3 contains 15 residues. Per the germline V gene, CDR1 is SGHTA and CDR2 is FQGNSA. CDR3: CASSLAGPSNQPQHF. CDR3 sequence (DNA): TGTGCCAGCAGCTTAGCCGGTCCTAGCAATCAGCCCCAGCATTTT.

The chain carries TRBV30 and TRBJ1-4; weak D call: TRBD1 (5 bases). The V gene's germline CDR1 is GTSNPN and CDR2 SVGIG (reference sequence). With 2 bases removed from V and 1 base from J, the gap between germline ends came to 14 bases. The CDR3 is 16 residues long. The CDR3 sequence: CAWSSGFGGTNEKLFF. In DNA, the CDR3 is TGTGCCTGGAGTTCAGGGTTCGGGGGAACTAATGAAAAACTGTTTTTT.

In nucleotides, the CDR3 is TGTGCCAGCAGCTTAGAGCGGAGCTCTGGAAACACCATATATTTT. Translated, it gives CASSLERSSGNTIYF. The chain links TRBV13 to TRBJ1-3; D remains ambiguous. Germline-derived CDR1 and CDR2 are PRHDT and FYEKMQ (reference sequence). The length of the CDR3 is 15 residues. V shed 1 base and J shed 0 bases, with 7 bases lying between them.

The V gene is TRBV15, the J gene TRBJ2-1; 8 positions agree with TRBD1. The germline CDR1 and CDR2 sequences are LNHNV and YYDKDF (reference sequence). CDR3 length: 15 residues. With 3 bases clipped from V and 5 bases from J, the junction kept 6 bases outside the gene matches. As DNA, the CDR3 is TGTGCCACCAGCAGGTCCGGGACAGGAGACAATGAGCAGTTCTTC. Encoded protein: CATSRSGTGDNEQFF.

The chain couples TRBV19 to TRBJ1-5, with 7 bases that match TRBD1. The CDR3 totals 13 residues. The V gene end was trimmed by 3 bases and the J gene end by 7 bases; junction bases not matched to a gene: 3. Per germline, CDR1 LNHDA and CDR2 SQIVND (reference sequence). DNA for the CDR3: TGTGCCAGTAGTATCGACAGGGAACAGCCCCAGCATTTT. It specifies CASSIDREQPQHF.

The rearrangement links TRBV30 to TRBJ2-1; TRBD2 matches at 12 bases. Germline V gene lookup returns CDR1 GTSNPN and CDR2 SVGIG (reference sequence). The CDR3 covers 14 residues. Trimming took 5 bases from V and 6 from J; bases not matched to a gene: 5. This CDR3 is CAWAAGLAGNEQFF. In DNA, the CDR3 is TGTGCCTGGGCTGCGGGACTAGCGGGCAATGAGCAGTTCTTC. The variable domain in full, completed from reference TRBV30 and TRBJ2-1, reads SQTIHQWPATLVQPVGSPLSLECTVEGTSNPNLYWYRQAAGRGLQLLFYSVGIGQISSEVPQNLSASRPQDRQFILSSKKLLLSDSGFYLCAWAAGLAGNEQFFGPGTRLTVL.

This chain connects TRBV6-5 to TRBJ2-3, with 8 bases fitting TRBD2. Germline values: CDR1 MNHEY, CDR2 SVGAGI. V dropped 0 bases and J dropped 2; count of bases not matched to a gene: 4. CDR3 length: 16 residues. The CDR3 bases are TGTGCCAGCAGTTACTCGGGCGGGGGGACCACAGATACGCAGTATTTT. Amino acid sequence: CASSYSGGGTTDTQYF.